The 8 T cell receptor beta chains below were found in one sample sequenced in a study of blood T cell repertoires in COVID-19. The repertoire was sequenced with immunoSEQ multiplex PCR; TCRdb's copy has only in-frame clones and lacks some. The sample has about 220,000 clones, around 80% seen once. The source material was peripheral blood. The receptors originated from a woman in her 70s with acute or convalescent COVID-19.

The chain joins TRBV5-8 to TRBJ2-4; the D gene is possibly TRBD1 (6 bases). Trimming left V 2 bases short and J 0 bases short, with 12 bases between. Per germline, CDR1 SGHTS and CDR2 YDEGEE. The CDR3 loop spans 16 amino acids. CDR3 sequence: CASSFGGSLAKNIQYF. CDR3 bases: TGTGCCAGCAGCTTTGGGGGCTCCCTAGCCAAAAACATTCAGTACTTC.

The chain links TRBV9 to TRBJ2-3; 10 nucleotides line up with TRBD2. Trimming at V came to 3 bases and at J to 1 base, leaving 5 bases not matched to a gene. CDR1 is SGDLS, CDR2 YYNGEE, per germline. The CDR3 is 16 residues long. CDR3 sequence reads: CASSAAGTSGTDTQYF. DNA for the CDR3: TGTGCCAGCAGCGCTGCCGGGACTAGCGGCACAGATACGCAGTATTTT. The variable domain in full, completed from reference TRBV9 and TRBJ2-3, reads DSGVTQTPKHLITATGQRVTLRCSPRSGDLSVYWYQQSLDQGLQFLIQYYNGEERAKGNILERFSAQQFPDLHSELNLSSLELGDSALYFCASSAAGTSGTDTQYFGPGTRLTVL.

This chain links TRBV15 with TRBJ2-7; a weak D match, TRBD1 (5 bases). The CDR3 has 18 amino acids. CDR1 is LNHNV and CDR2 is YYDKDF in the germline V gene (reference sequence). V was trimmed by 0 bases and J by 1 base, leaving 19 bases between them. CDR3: CATSRDIVGQGQSYEQYF. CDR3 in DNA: TGTGCCACCAGCAGAGATATAGTGGGTCAGGGCCAATCCTACGAGCAGTACTTC. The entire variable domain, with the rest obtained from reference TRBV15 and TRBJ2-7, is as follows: DAMVIQNPRYQVTQFGKPVTLSCSQTLNHNVMYWYQQKSSQAPKLLFHYYDKDFNNEADTPDNFQSRRPNTSFCFLDIRSPGLGDTAMYLCATSRDIVGQGQSYEQYFGPGTRLTVT.

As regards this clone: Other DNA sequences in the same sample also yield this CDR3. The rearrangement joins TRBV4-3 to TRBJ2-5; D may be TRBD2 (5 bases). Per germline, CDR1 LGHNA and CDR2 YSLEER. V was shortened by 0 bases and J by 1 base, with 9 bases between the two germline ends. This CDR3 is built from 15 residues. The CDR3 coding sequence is TGCGCCAGCAGCCAAGATAGAGGGTTCCAAGAGACCCAGTACTTC. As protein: CASSQDRGFQETQYF.

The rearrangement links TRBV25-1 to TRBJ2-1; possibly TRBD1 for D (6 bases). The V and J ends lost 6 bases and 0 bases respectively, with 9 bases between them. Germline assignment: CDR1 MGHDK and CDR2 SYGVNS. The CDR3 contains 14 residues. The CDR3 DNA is TGTGCCAGCAGAGGACAGAGCTCCTACAATGAGCAGTTCTTC. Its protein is CASRGQSSYNEQFF.

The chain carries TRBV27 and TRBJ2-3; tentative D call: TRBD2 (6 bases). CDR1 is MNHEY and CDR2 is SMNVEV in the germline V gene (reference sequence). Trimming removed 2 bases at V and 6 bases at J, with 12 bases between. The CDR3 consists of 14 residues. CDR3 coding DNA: TGTGCCAGCAGTTTAAGGAGTAGCGGCGATACGCAGTATTTT. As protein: CASSLRSSGDTQYF.

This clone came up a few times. The CDR3 nucleotides read TGTGCCAGCAGCTTCAACCAGGGGGCCACCGGGGAGCTGTTTTTT. Its translation: CASSFNQGATGELFF. The chain uses TRBV7-2 and TRBJ2-2; TRBD1 matches at 8 bases. The J segment lost 4 bases and the V segment lost 3 bases, leaving 4 bases of the junction unmatched. Per germline, CDR1 SGHTA and CDR2 FQGNSA. This CDR3 comprises 15 residues.

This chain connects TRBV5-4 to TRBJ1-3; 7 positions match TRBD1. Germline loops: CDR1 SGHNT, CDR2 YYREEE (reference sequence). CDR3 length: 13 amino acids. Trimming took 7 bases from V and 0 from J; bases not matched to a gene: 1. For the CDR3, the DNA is TGTGCCAGCCAGGGGGGCTCTGGAAACACCATATATTTT. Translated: CASQGGSGNTIYF.